Below, 25 T cell receptor beta chains from the same sample are listed, as sequenced in a study of OX40 agonist ivuxolimab in advanced cancers. Measured with immunoSEQ multiplex PCR; TCRdb has only the in-frame clones, and not every one. The data hold 69,000 or so clones, with approximately 88% observed a single time. The input for sequencing was CD4+ or CD8+ T cells sorted from blood, taken in a trial of the OX40 agonist ivuxolimab. All receptors derive from an adult with an advanced solid tumor such as melanoma, head and neck, liver or kidney cancer.

This clone appeared a single time. The chain links TRBV5-1 to TRBJ1-5, with D perhaps matching TRBD1 (5 bases). CDR1 is SGHRS and CDR2 is YFSETQ in the germline V gene. This CDR3 region has 15 residues. Trimming took off 4 bases at V and 4 bases at J, with 15 bases between the two ends. The CDR3 coding sequence is TGCGCCAGCAGCGGGGGGGACGGCTTGAATCAGCCCCAGCATTTT. The encoded protein is CASSGGDGLNQPQHF.

The V call is TRBV5-1, the J call TRBJ2-3, with 8 bases identical to TRBD1. The trim removed 7 bases at V and 2 bases at J, leaving 3 bases unmatched. The germline V gene has CDR1 SGHRS and CDR2 YFSETQ. The CDR3 spans 13 residues. The CDR3 bases are TGCGCCAGCCGACAGGGGTACACAGATACGCAGTATTTT. Translation gives CASRQGYTDTQYF. The entire variable domain, with the rest obtained from reference TRBV5-1 and TRBJ2-3, is as follows: KAGVTQTPRYLIKTRGQQVTLSCSPISGHRSVSWYQQTPGQGLQFLFEYFSETQRNKGNFPGRFSGRQFSNSRSEMNVSTLELGDSALYLCASRQGYTDTQYFGPGTRLTVL.

This chain connects TRBV7-9 to TRBJ1-1, with a tentative D call TRBD1 (6 bases). Per the germline V gene, CDR1 is SEHNR and CDR2 is FQNEAQ (reference sequence). Trimming cost V 5 bases and J 3 bases, with 13 bases left between them. The CDR3 spans 14 residues. CDR3 region: CASSPEGGYTEAFF. CDR3 nucleotides: TGTGCCAGCAGCCCTGAGGGGGGCTACACTGAAGCTTTCTTT.

CDR3 in amino acids: CASSLGGNTEAFF. CDR3 in DNA: TGTGCCAGCTCACTCGGGGGGAACACTGAAGCTTTCTTT. This chain uses TRBV18 with TRBJ1-1; possible D gene TRBD1, 5 bases. The CDR3 totals 13 residues. V lost 4 bases to trimming and J lost 1 base, with 7 bases between them. Germline assignment: CDR1 KGHSH and CDR2 LQKENI.

The rearrangement links TRBV11-2 to TRBJ1-1, with 8 nucleotides matching TRBD1. This CDR3 region has 15 residues. J gave up 2 bases and V 3 bases, and 5 bases lay outside the gene matches. Germline values: CDR1 SGHAT, CDR2 FQNNGV. The CDR3 region has the DNA TGTGCCAGCAGCTTTAGTCCAGGGGGCAACACTGAAGCTTTCTTT. Translation gives CASSFSPGGNTEAFF.

The chain uses TRBV19 and TRBJ1-1, with a possible D match to TRBD1 (5 bases). Trimming removed 3 bases from V and 3 bases from J, with 17 bases in between. Germline V lookup: CDR1 LNHDA, CDR2 SQIVND (reference sequence). CDR3 length equals 16 residues. The CDR3 region has the DNA TGTGCCAGTAGTATGGGGCGGTTTTGGGGCGACACTGAAGCTTTCTTT. Protein sequence: CASSMGRFWGDTEAFF.

The chain couples TRBV6-6 to TRBJ2-3; D is undetermined. This CDR3 has 13 residues. Germline-derived CDR1 and CDR2 are MNHNY and SVGAGI (reference sequence). Trimming removed 7 bases from V and 1 base from J, with 9 bases in between. The DNA for the CDR3 is TGTGCCAGCATTCTGGGCGGCACAGATACGCAGTATTTT. Protein product: CASILGGTDTQYF.

The V gene is TRBV6-1, the J gene TRBJ2-5; 9 nucleotides align to TRBD1. The V and J ends lost 6 bases and 4 bases, in that order; junction bases with no gene match: 9. This CDR3 is built from 15 residues. CDR1 is MNHNS, CDR2 SASEGT, per germline. The CDR3 nucleotides are TGTGCCAGCAGGAGGGGACAGGGTGGAGGAGAGACCCAGTACTTC. This sequence encodes CASRRGQGGGETQYF.

The chain couples TRBV6-5 to TRBJ1-2, with TRBD1 matching over 7 bases. J gave up 8 bases and V 6 bases, and 9 bases lay outside the gene matches. CDR3 length: 13 residues. Germline values: CDR1 MNHEY, CDR2 SVGAGI. The CDR3 loop is CASRYTGEGGYTF. As DNA, the CDR3 is TGTGCCAGCAGGTATACAGGGGAAGGCGGCTACACCTTC.

The gene calls are TRBV5-1 and TRBJ2-3; D unclear. Germline CDR1 SGHRS, CDR2 YFSETQ. The CDR3 length is 13 residues. Trimming took 0 bases from V and 4 from J, leaving 6 bases between them. For the CDR3, the DNA is TGCGCCAGCAGCTTGGAACGGGCAGATACGCAGTATTTT. This sequence encodes CASSLERADTQYF. The whole variable domain, remainder taken from reference TRBV5-1 and TRBJ2-3, is KAGVTQTPRYLIKTRGQQVTLSCSPISGHRSVSWYQQTPGQGLQFLFEYFSETQRNKGNFPGRFSGRQFSNSRSEMNVSTLELGDSALYLCASSLERADTQYFGPGTRLTVL.

The rearrangement uses TRBV30 and TRBJ1-5; D perhaps matches TRBD1 (5 bases). The CDR3 spans 13 residues. The germline V gene has CDR1 GTSNPN and CDR2 SVGIG (reference sequence). V was cut by 2 bases and J by 5 bases, with 10 bases left in between. The CDR3 sequence is CAWSRGRDQPQHF. In nucleotides, the CDR3 is TGTGCCTGGAGTAGGGGTCGCGATCAGCCCCAGCATTTT.

J is TRBJ2-1 and V is TRBV2; D is ambiguous. The CDR3 has 11 amino acids. Between the trimmed V and J ends, which lost 6 bases and 14 bases, there was a span of 14 bases. Germline loops: CDR1 SNHLY, CDR2 FYNNEI. Here the CDR3 reads CASRDWADEFF. In DNA, the CDR3 is TGTGCCAGCAGGGATTGGGCAGACGAGTTCTTC.

The chain combines TRBV10-3 with TRBJ1-4; the D is unclear. The germline V gene encodes CDR1 ENHRY and CDR2 SYGVKD. Trimming shortened V by 3 bases and J by 0 bases, and 8 bases separated the two germline ends. This CDR3 is 15 amino acids long. Written as DNA, the CDR3 is TGTGCCATCAGTGATAACGGGGCAACTAATGAAAAACTGTTTTTT. It specifies CAISDNGATNEKLFF.

CDR3 bases: TGTGCCAGCTCACCGAACGACAGGACCTACGAGCAGTACTTC. This translates into CASSPNDRTYEQYF. The chain combines TRBV18 with TRBJ2-7; maybe TRBD1 (6 bases). V was shortened by 3 bases and J by 2 bases, with 11 bases between the two germline ends. The CDR3 runs 14 residues. Germline values: CDR1 KGHSH, CDR2 LQKENI.

The chain joins TRBV19 to TRBJ1-4; D might be TRBD1 (6 bases). CDR1 and CDR2 from the germline V gene are LNHDA and SQIVND (reference sequence). CDR3 length equals 19 residues. Trimming pared 10 bases from V and 5 bases from J, leaving 32 bases between. The CDR3 DNA is TGTGCCACTAACCTCCGCTGGGGCAGGGGTAACATCGGGAATGAAAAACTGTTTTTT. Its protein product is CATNLRWGRGNIGNEKLFF. Complete variable domain (other parts from reference TRBV19 and TRBJ1-4): DGGITQSPKYLFRKEGQNVTLSCEQNLNHDAMYWYRQDPGQGLRLIYYSQIVNDFQKGDIAEGYSVSREKKESFPLTVTSAQKNPTAFYLCATNLRWGRGNIGNEKLFFGSGTQLSVL.

The V call is TRBV29-1, the J call TRBJ2-3, with D perhaps being TRBD1 or TRBD2 (5 bases each). Trimming took off 7 bases at V and 1 base at J, with 12 bases between the two ends. The CDR3 consists of 13 residues. CDR1 is SQVTM, CDR2 ANQGSEA, per germline. CDR3 DNA sequence: TGCAGCGGTCGGGAAGGGGGCACAGATACGCAGTATTTT. It codes for CSGREGGTDTQYF.

This clone was seen more than once but under ten times. The V call is TRBV10-3, the J call TRBJ2-1, with TRBD2 matching 11 bases. The germline gives CDR1 ENHRY, CDR2 SYGVKD. The CDR3 spans 13 residues. Unmatched junction bases numbered 5, after V lost 10 bases and J lost 6 bases. The CDR3, as DNA: TGTGCCACCGGGACTAGCGGAGTCAATGAGCAGTTCTTC. It is translated as CATGTSGVNEQFF.

The chain has TRBV30 and TRBJ1-4; D is unresolved. V lost 2 bases to trimming and J lost 1 base, with 5 bases between them. The CDR3 totals 13 residues. Germline V gene data show CDR1 as GTSNPN and CDR2 as SVGIG (reference sequence). The CDR3 DNA is TGTGCCTGGAGTCAAAAAACTAATGAAAAACTGTTTTTT. Its protein is CAWSQKTNEKLFF.

This clone was seen a handful of times. The rearrangement uses TRBV6-1 and TRBJ2-3, with 8 bases lining up with TRBD2. The trim removed 8 bases at V and 5 bases at J, leaving 6 bases unmatched. The CDR3 contains 13 residues. The germline V gene encodes CDR1 MNHNS and CDR2 SASEGT. Here the CDR3 DNA reads TGTGCCAGCCCTGGACTAGCCGGAGATACGCAGTATTTT. Protein: CASPGLAGDTQYF.

The V call is TRBV7-2, the J call TRBJ2-7, with TRBD1 matching over 8 bases. There are 15 residues in the CDR3. Losses at the gene ends were 3 bases for V and 1 base for J; bases not matched to a gene: 5. Germline V gene lookup returns CDR1 SGHTA and CDR2 FQGNSA. CDR3 DNA sequence: TGTGCCAGCAGCTTGTATGGACAGGGATCCTACGAGCAGTACTTC. Amino acid sequence: CASSLYGQGSYEQYF.

V gene TRBV19 combines with J gene TRBJ2-2; weak D call: TRBD1 (6 bases). Germline V gene sequence: CDR1 LNHDA, CDR2 SQIVND (reference sequence). The CDR3 sequence is 15 residues long. Trimming removed 5 bases from V and 7 bases from J, with 17 bases in between. The CDR3 DNA sequence: TGTGCCAGTAGTGGTACAGGGCTGGTCGGCGGGGAGCTGTTTTTT. This gives the protein CASSGTGLVGGELFF.

This chain connects TRBV6-1 to TRBJ2-7; no clear D gene. CDR1 and CDR2 from the germline V gene are MNHNS and SASEGT. The V gene lost 2 bases and the J gene lost 11 bases, with 19 bases spanning the gap. The CDR3 consists of 14 residues. CDR3 region: CASSESPSATVEYF. The CDR3, as DNA: TGTGCCAGCAGTGAAAGTCCCTCGGCCACGGTGGAGTACTTC.

This sequence joins TRBV30 and TRBJ1-2; TRBD1 agrees at 8 bases. This CDR3 has 15 residues. CDR1 and CDR2 (germline): GTSNPN, SVGIG (reference sequence). After removal of 2 bases from V and 5 bases from J, the junction contained 10 bases not matched to a gene. The CDR3 is CAWSIAGQGEYGYTF. CDR3 DNA: TGTGCCTGGAGTATCGCCGGACAGGGTGAATATGGCTACACCTTC.

The V gene is TRBV4-1, the J gene TRBJ1-2, with D tentatively TRBD1 (6 bases). Per germline, CDR1 MGHRA and CDR2 YSYEKL. V lost 5 bases to trimming and J lost 4 bases, with 20 bases between them. This CDR3 contains 16 residues. The CDR3 bases are TGCGCCAGCAGCATCCGAGCAGGGGTCGATCTCTATGGCTACACCTTC. Protein: CASSIRAGVDLYGYTF.

The V call is TRBV5-4, the J call TRBJ1-1, with 11 bases lining up with TRBD1. With V trimmed by 2 bases and J by 0 bases, 6 bases remained unmatched. CDR3 length equals 17 residues. CDR1 and CDR2 (germline): SGHNT, YYREEE (reference sequence). The CDR3 DNA reads as TGTGCCAGCAGCTTCCCCGGGACAGGGGGTATGAACACTGAAGCTTTCTTT. It is translated as CASSFPGTGGMNTEAFF.